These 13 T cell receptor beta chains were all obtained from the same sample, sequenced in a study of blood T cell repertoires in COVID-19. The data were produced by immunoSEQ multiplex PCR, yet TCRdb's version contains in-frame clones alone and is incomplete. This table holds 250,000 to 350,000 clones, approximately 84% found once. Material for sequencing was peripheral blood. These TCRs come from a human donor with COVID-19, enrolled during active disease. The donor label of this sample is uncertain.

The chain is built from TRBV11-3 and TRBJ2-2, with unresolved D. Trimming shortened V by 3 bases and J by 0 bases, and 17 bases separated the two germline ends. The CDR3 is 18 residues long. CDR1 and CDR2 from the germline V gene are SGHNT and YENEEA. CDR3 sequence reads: CASSLLRVRIANTGELFF. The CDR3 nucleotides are TGTGCCAGCAGCTTGTTACGGGTGAGGATCGCGAACACCGGGGAGCTGTTTTTT.

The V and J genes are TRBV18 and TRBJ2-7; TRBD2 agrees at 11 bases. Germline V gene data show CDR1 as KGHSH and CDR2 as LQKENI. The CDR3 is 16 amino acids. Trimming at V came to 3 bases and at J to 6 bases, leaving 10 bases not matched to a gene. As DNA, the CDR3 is TGTGCCAGCTCACCCCTTAGCGGGAGGGCCTTACTCGAGCAGTACTTC. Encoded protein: CASSPLSGRALLEQYF.

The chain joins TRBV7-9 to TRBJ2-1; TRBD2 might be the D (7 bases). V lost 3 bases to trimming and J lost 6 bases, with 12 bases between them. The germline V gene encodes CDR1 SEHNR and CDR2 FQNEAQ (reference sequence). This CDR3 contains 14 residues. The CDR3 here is CASSFAGAANEQFF. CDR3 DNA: TGTGCCAGCAGCTTCGCGGGGGCAGCCAATGAGCAGTTCTTC. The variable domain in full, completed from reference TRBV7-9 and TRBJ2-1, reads DTGVSQNPRHKITKRGQNVTFRCDPISEHNRLYWYRQTLGQGPEFLTYFQNEAQLEKSRLLSDRFSAERPKGSFSTLEIQRTEQGDSAMYLCASSFAGAANEQFFGPGTRLTVL.

CDR3 in amino acids: CASSSTVAGNTIYF. The CDR3 nucleotides are TGCGCCAGCAGCTCCACAGTGGCGGGAAACACCATATATTTT. The V call is TRBV5-1, the J call TRBJ1-3, with D uncertain. Germline CDR1 SGHRS, CDR2 YFSETQ. V lost 3 bases and J 4 bases, leaving 11 bases between the germline ends. This CDR3 has 14 residues.

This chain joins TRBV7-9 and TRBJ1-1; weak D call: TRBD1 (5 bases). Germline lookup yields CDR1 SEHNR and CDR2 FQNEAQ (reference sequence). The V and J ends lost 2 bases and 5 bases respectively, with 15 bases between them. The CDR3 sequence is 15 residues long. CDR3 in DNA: TGTGCCAGCAGCTTAAGTGGAATCGGGGGGACTGAAGCTTTCTTT. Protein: CASSLSGIGGTEAFF. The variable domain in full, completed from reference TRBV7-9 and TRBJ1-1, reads DTGVSQNPRHKITKRGQNVTFRCDPISEHNRLYWYRQTLGQGPEFLTYFQNEAQLEKSRLLSDRFSAERPKGSFSTLEIQRTEQGDSAMYLCASSLSGIGGTEAFFGQGTRLTVV.

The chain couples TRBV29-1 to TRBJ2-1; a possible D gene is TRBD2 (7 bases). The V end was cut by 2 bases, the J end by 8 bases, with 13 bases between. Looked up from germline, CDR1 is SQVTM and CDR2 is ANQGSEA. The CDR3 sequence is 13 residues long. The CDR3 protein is CSVERGGGDEQFF. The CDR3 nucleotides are TGCAGCGTTGAAAGGGGGGGCGGTGATGAGCAGTTCTTC.

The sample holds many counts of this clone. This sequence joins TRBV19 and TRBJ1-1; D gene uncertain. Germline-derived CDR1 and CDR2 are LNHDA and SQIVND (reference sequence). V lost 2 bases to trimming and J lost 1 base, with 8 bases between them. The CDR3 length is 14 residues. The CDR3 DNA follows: TGTGCCAGTAGTATACCGGGTCAGAACACTGAAGCTTTCTTT. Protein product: CASSIPGQNTEAFF.

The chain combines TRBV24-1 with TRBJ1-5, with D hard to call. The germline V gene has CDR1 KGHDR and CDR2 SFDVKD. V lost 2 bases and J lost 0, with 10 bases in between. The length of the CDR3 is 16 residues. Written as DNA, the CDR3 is TGTGCCACCAGTGATTCGTTGGAGACTAGCAATCAGCCCCAGCATTTT. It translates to CATSDSLETSNQPQHF.

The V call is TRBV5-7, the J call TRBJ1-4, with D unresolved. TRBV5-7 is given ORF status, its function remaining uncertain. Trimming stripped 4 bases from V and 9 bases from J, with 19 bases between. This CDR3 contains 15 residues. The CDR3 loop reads CASSPKSGEVKKLFF. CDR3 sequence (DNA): TGTGCCAGCAGCCCCAAGTCCGGGGAGGTGAAAAAACTGTTTTTT.

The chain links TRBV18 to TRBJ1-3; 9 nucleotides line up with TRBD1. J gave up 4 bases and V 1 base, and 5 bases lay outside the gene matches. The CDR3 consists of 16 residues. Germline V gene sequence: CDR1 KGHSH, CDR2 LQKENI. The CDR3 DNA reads TGTGCCAGCTCACCACAAGGGGACAGGGTCGGAAACACCATATATTTT. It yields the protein CASSPQGDRVGNTIYF.

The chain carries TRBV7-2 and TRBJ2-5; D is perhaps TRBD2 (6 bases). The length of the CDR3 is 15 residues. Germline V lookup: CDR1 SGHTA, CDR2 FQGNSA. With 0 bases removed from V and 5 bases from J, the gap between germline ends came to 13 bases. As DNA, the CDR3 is TGTGCCAGCAGCTTAGCCTGGGACTTCTCGGAGACCCAGTACTTC. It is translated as CASSLAWDFSETQYF.

CDR3 residues: CASTLQGAPNTGELFF. The CDR3 coding sequence is TGTGCCAGTACCCTACAGGGGGCCCCGAACACCGGGGAGCTGTTTTTT. The rearrangement joins TRBV19 to TRBJ2-2; 9 bases match TRBD1. There are 16 residues in the CDR3. Germline values: CDR1 LNHDA, CDR2 SQIVND (reference sequence). J was trimmed by 0 bases and V by 7 bases; bases with no gene match: 6.

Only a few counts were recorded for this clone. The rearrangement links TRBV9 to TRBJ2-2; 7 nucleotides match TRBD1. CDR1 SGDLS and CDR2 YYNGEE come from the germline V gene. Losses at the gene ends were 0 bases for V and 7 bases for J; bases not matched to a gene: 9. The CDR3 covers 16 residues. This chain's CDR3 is CASSVVSGTEGGELFF. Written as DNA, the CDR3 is TGTGCCAGCAGCGTAGTCTCCGGGACAGAGGGCGGGGAGCTGTTTTTT.